This TCR beta chain stems from a study of T cells after yellow fever vaccination (dated by TCRdb to the late 2010s). Background for the entire study: The SMART-Seq v4 Ultra Low Input RNA kit was used to prepare libraries from fractions with low cell numbers. Blood was drawn at multiple timepoints before and after primary and secondary immunization, with bulk PBMC replicates and cell subsets isolated. Bulk TCR alpha and beta repertoires were sequenced longitudinally to track T-cell clones before and after primary and booster YFV17D yellow fever vaccination. Two healthy male donors made up the cohort, one aged 18 to 30 years and the other aged 30 to 40 years. The study at large found these results: Because the study included only a couple of donors, the extent to which the findings can be generalized is limited. Compared with the primary T-cell response, the secondary T-cell response was faster but weaker, reaching its peak on day 5 rather than on day 15. A small fraction of clonotypes showed up in both the CD4 and CD8 compartments, probably as a result of convergent recombination. After the booster, most of the clones that had expanded following primary vaccination were detected again (approximately 95% of CD4 and 80% to 90% of CD8), which suggests that memory was broadly maintained. Computational filtering was needed because FACS-sorted repertoires could contain abundant contaminating clonotypes from the bulk population.

The data were produced on an Illumina NovaSeq 6000. TCR cDNA was synthesized by 5'RACE template switching, which introduced a universal primer site and unique molecular identifiers. Priming for cDNA synthesis came from both the TCR alpha and TCR beta constant segments. Library amplification used two PCR steps, and the second PCR step added sample barcodes and sequencing adapters. Sequencing of libraries was done on Illumina HiSeq 2500 (2x100 bp) or NovaSeq (2x150 bp). For the original study's pipeline: MIGEC handled demultiplexing of reads and collapsing into UMI consensus sequences, while MiXCR performed V(D)J alignment. Vaccine-responding clonotypes were identified with edgeR using replicate PBMC samples, with FDR below 0.01 and a log2 fold change above 5 up to day 15 being required. Each bulk clonotype received a CD4 or CD8 identity based on whether the sequenced CD4 or CD8 repertoire contained that clonotype at higher abundance. The public reads were reprocessed in TCRdb via fastp at Q25 and MiXCR, keeping in-frame beta chains. Here each entry gathers all rows of one CDR3 protein and keeps the most common genes and DNA. It is TCRdb's table, rather than the study itself, that gives the V and J calls and clone size. The sample has under 400,000 distinct CDR3 sequences on record, about 12% of them singletons. Of the sample, 2.5% to 4% falls within the top ten clones.

The sample's treatment or condition label is to be understood as: live attenuated yellow fever vaccine strain. PBMCs were isolated from peripheral blood using a standard Ficoll-Paque protocol. Dynabeads CD4 and CD8 positive selection kits were used to isolate CD4 and CD8 T-cell fractions. TriZol was used to extract RNA from bulk PBMCs, CD4 and CD8 fractions, and dextramer-positive and dextramer-negative fractions. The CDR3 has 14 amino acids, counting the end cysteine and phenylalanine. Left in the record is the CDR3 DNA by itself, 42 bases read in frame from the first base. From V the trimming removes 8 bases and from J it removes 7 bases, while the gene matches leave 9 bases of the junction unaccounted for. For CDR1 and CDR2, the germline V gene lists SNHLY and FYNNEI. In the case of this clonotype: The antigen this receptor binds is unknown. No base qualities exist here, and no much larger clone lies one base off it.

Here the chain combines TRBV2 and TRBJ2-1; 9 nucleotides in the junction match TRBD2. This specimen consisted of CD4+ T cells sorted from PBMCs, obtained 15 days after the yellow fever booster vaccination. This TCR was recovered from a man younger than 35 who received the YFV17D yellow fever vaccine. The base sequence is TGTGCCAGCTTTTGGCGGGGGGGCCCAAATGAGCAGTTCTTC. This translates into CASFWRGGPNEQFF. The reference TRBV2 and TRBJ2-1 proteins fill in what lies around the CDR3, so the full variable domain reads EPEVTQTPSHQVTQMGQEVILRCVPISNHLYFYWYRQILGQKVEFLVSFYNNEISEKSEIFDDQFSVERPDGSNFTLKIRSTKLEDSAMYFCASFWRGGPNEQFFGPGTRLTVL.